The 16 T cell receptor beta chains given below trace back to one sample, sequenced in a study of blood T cell repertoires in COVID-19. Repertoires were generated with immunoSEQ multiplex PCR, while TCRdb's copy carries only in-frame clones and drops some. The table includes roughly 8,500 clones, approximately 86% detected once. The specimen sequenced was peripheral blood. These TCRs come from a woman aged 45 to 65 with active or convalescent COVID-19.

CDR3 bases: TGCAGCGGGGCTACTCTGGGGCGCACTGAAGCTTTCTTT. This translates into CSGATLGRTEAFF. The chain recombines TRBV29-1 with TRBJ1-1; D is perhaps TRBD1 (5 bases). The CDR3 is 13 residues long. The germline CDR1 and CDR2 sequences are SQVTM and ANQGSEA. The germline V and J ends were trimmed by 7 bases and 4 bases, with 16 bases remaining between them.

The chain carries TRBV7-3 and TRBJ1-6; D is uncertain. Germline-derived CDR1 and CDR2 are SGHTA and FQGTGA. V lost 1 base, J lost 7 bases, and 8 bases lay in between. The CDR3 has 14 amino acids. CDR3 region: CASSLKRFNSPLHF. The CDR3, as DNA: TGTGCCAGCAGCTTAAAACGGTTCAATTCACCCCTCCACTTT.

J is TRBJ2-7 and V is TRBV15; 11 bases align to TRBD2. Germline CDR1 is LNHNV and CDR2 is YYDKDF (reference sequence). This CDR3 is 19 amino acids long. V was pared by 0 bases and J by 3 bases, with 13 bases of the junction left unmatched. The CDR3 bases are TGTGCCACCAGCAGAGATTACGGGACTAGCGGCCGAGCCCACTACGAGCAGTACTTC. This translates into CATSRDYGTSGRAHYEQYF.

The chain has TRBV6-5 and TRBJ1-5, with TRBD1 matching over 7 bases. The germline V gene has CDR1 MNHEY and CDR2 SVGAGI. CDR3 length: 15 residues. V shed 7 bases and J 2 bases; nucleotides not matched to a gene: 8. This CDR3 is CASIPTGLGNQPQHF. In nucleotides, the CDR3 is TGTGCCAGCATCCCGACAGGGCTCGGCAATCAGCCCCAGCATTTT.

The chain is built from TRBV27 and TRBJ2-5; maybe TRBD2 (6 bases). V gave up 6 bases and J gave up 5 bases, with 16 bases separating them. CDR1 and CDR2 (germline): MNHEY, SMNVEV (reference sequence). This CDR3 contains 14 residues. The CDR3 is CASSVSGPGETQYF. CDR3 in DNA: TGTGCCAGCAGCGTTAGCGGCCCCGGGGAGACCCAGTACTTC.

V is TRBV18 and J is TRBJ1-6; D is possibly TRBD1 (5 bases). Trimming removed 6 bases from V and 6 bases from J, with 21 bases in between. The CDR3 has 17 amino acids. Germline CDR1 is KGHSH and CDR2 is LQKENI. CDR3 sequence (DNA): TGTGCCAGCTCTCAAGTGGGGCCTACCCCGGTTAATTCACCCCTCCACTTT. This gives the protein CASSQVGPTPVNSPLHF.

The chain has TRBV27 and TRBJ1-1, with TRBD1 identical over 9 bases. V dropped 3 bases and J dropped 0; count of bases not matched to a gene: 11. The CDR3 totals 18 residues. CDR1 is MNHEY and CDR2 is SMNVEV in the germline V gene (reference sequence). The CDR3 region is CASSFSGQGGYMNTEAFF. The DNA of the CDR3 is TGTGCCAGCAGTTTCTCGGGACAGGGCGGCTATATGAACACTGAAGCTTTCTTT.

The chain carries TRBV6-5 and TRBJ2-3, with a tentative D call TRBD1 (6 bases). The V gene lost 7 bases and the J gene lost 4 bases, with 18 bases spanning the gap. The germline CDR1 and CDR2 sequences are MNHEY and SVGAGI. The CDR3 length is 15 residues. The CDR3 nucleotides are TGTGCCAGCATCCCAGGGGTTGAGTGGGCAGATACGCAGTATTTT. Amino acids: CASIPGVEWADTQYF.

The rearrangement joins TRBV21-1 to TRBJ2-7; the tabulated D call, TRBD2, remains unverified against the DNA. TRBV21-1 is shown as a pseudogene. This CDR3 is 11 amino acids long. The CDR3 sequence: CANPSSYEQYF. Here the CDR3 DNA reads TGTGCCAATCCTTCCTCCTACGAGCAGTACTTC.

The rearrangement links TRBV3-1 (or the pseudogene TRBV3-2) to TRBJ1-2; D not certain. Germline-derived CDR1 and CDR2 are LGHDT and YNNKEL (reference sequence). This CDR3 has 13 residues. V was clipped by 0 bases and J by 5 bases, with 7 bases between them. CDR3 region: CASSQDSRYGYTF. The CDR3 nucleotides are TGTGCCAGCAGCCAAGACTCCAGGTATGGCTACACCTTC.

In this sample, this clone turned up once. The rearrangement joins TRBV6-2 or TRBV6-3 to TRBJ1-2; D uncertain. Between the trimmed V and J ends, which lost 3 bases and 3 bases, there was a span of 5 bases. Germline CDR1 MNHEY, CDR2 SVGEGT. The CDR3 sequence is 12 residues long. The CDR3 sequence is CASSYLYYGYTF. The CDR3 nucleotides read TGTGCCAGCAGTTATCTGTACTATGGCTACACCTTC.

This sequence joins TRBV2 and TRBJ1-2; TRBD1 is a possible D gene (6 bases). Looked up from germline, CDR1 is SNHLY and CDR2 is FYNNEI. The CDR3 has 16 residues. V was shortened by 6 bases and J by 0 bases, with 17 bases between the two germline ends. The CDR3 reads CASRGAQGSPNYGYTF. The DNA of the CDR3 is TGTGCCAGCAGGGGGGCACAGGGAAGCCCTAACTATGGCTACACCTTC.

The table lists this clone with a count of one. The chain joins TRBV28 to TRBJ1-4; maybe TRBD1 (5 bases). CDR3 length: 15 residues. V was pared by 2 bases and J by 8 bases, with 15 bases between. From germline, CDR1 is MDHEN and CDR2 SYDVKM. CDR3 nucleotides: TGTGCCAGCAGTTTAATGGGCCTCCAGGGCGAAAAACTGTTTTTT. This encodes CASSLMGLQGEKLFF.

This clone was detected once. CDR3 amino acids: CASSQQGSGYEQYF. The CDR3 coding sequence is TGCGCCAGCAGCCAACAGGGGAGTGGGTACGAGCAGTACTTC. The gene calls are TRBV5-1 and TRBJ2-7, with 7 bases fitting TRBD1. The length of the CDR3 is 14 residues. The germline V gene has CDR1 SGHRS and CDR2 YFSETQ. Trimming took 4 bases from V and 4 from J; bases not matched to a gene: 8.

This chain uses TRBV4-3 with TRBJ2-1; TRBD2 matches 10 bases. The CDR3 contains 16 residues. V was pared by 3 bases and J by 0 bases, with 2 bases of the junction left unmatched. Germline CDR1 reads LGHNA; CDR2 reads YSLEER. CDR3 bases: TGCGCCAGCAGCCAGGCTAGCGGGAGCTCCTACAATGAGCAGTTCTTC. Translating gives CASSQASGSSYNEQFF.

The CDR3 bases are TGTGCCAGCAGTGAACACAGGGGCGGCATGACTGAAGCTTTCTTT. Residues: CASSEHRGGMTEAFF. This sequence joins TRBV25-1 and TRBJ1-1; 7 positions match TRBD1. Germline V lookup: CDR1 MGHDK, CDR2 SYGVNS. The CDR3 contains 15 residues. Unmatched junction bases numbered 8, after V lost 2 bases and J lost 5 bases.